These 10 T cell receptor beta chains share one sample of origin, sequenced in a study of a mutant IDH1 vaccine in newly diagnosed glioma (dated by TCRdb to about 2021). The time point label for this specimen denotes: week 23, last vaccination. Every vaccine dose consisted of 300 ug of a 20-mer mutant IDH1 peptide in Montanide, administered subcutaneously together with topical imiquimod. Their recognized antigens are unknown. The library relied on the immunoSEQ multiplex PCR assay. TCRdb took over this immuneACCESS table, retaining in-frame rearrangements with V and J assigned. Such tables are incomplete; in checked studies, under half of the missing clones stem from an unresolved V gene, and the remainder is unexplained. This sample is represented by roughly 28,000 clones; more than 70% of them were singletons. The ten top clones hold approximately 8% of the sample. The starting material was PBMCs, obtained from a glioma patient whose treatment included an IDH1 peptide vaccine. Receptors originate from a woman younger than 35 with glioma.

This chain joins TRBV2 and TRBJ2-5; 8 nucleotides agree with TRBD2. This CDR3 region has 16 residues. V dropped 3 bases and J dropped 4; count of bases not matched to a gene: 10. Germline V gene lookup returns CDR1 SNHLY and CDR2 FYNNEI. The CDR3 protein is CASSEFRRGAGETQYF. CDR3 nucleotide sequence: TGTGCCAGCAGTGAGTTTAGGCGGGGGGCTGGAGAGACCCAGTACTTC.

The rearrangement joins TRBV10-3 to TRBJ2-2; either TRBD1 or TRBD2 may fit D (5 bases each). Germline CDR1 is ENHRY and CDR2 is SYGVKD. Deletions cut 9 bases from V and 0 bases from J, with 17 bases between. This CDR3 comprises 16 residues. As DNA, the CDR3 is TGTGCCATGAGTAGGGACGGAGATTCGAACACCGGGGAGCTGTTTTTT. It translates to CAMSRDGDSNTGELFF.

CDR3 in amino acids: CSVEDVGEGTDTQYF. CDR3 nucleotides: TGCAGCGTTGAAGATGTAGGGGAAGGGACAGATACGCAGTATTTT. The rearrangement uses TRBV29-1 and TRBJ2-3; a weak D match, TRBD1 (5 bases). The CDR3 length is 15 residues. In germline, CDR1 is SQVTM, CDR2 ANQGSEA. Trimming took 0 bases from V and 3 from J, leaving 13 bases between them.

The chain recombines TRBV5-4 with TRBJ2-3, with 9 bases that match TRBD1. This CDR3 has 16 residues. Germline V gene data show CDR1 as SGHNT and CDR2 as YYREEE (reference sequence). V shed 1 base, J shed 3 bases, and the junction held 6 bases outside the gene matches. The CDR3 is CASSLMGTGITDTQYF. The CDR3 nucleotides are TGTGCCAGCAGCTTGATGGGGACAGGGATAACAGATACGCAGTATTTT.

This rearrangement joins TRBV19 to TRBJ1-6; the match to TRBD1 covers 7 bases. From germline, CDR1 is LNHDA and CDR2 SQIVND (reference sequence). With 5 bases clipped from V and 5 bases from J, the junction kept 6 bases outside the gene matches. The CDR3 totals 15 residues. CDR3 residues: CASSQQGTNNSPLHF. The CDR3 DNA reads as TGTGCCAGTAGTCAACAGGGGACGAATAATTCACCCCTCCACTTT.

The rearrangement joins TRBV19 to TRBJ1-2, with D hard to call. With 7 bases removed from V and 2 bases from J, the gap between germline ends came to 17 bases. The CDR3 has 15 residues. CDR1 and CDR2 from the germline V gene are LNHDA and SQIVND (reference sequence). The CDR3 loop reads CASKRYPQDNYGYTF. In nucleotides, the CDR3 is TGTGCCAGTAAAAGATACCCGCAGGACAACTATGGCTACACCTTC.

A single count supports this clone. This rearrangement joins TRBV21-1 to TRBJ2-5; TRBD2 is taken as the D call from the table, unchecked against the DNA. TRBV21-1 is designated a pseudogene. The CDR3 spans 15 residues. CDR3 bases: TGTGCCAGCAGCCCGCGCAGCGGGGACCAAGAGACCCAGTACTTC. Translating gives CASSPRSGDQETQYF.

This chain uses TRBV27 with TRBJ1-1; D possibly corresponds to TRBD1 (5 bases). The CDR3 contains 15 residues. The V and J ends lost 5 bases and 1 base respectively, with 14 bases between them. CDR1 MNHEY and CDR2 SMNVEV come from the germline V gene (reference sequence). CDR3 in DNA: TGTGCCAGCAGTCCCGGGACCCTGGGGAACACTGAAGCTTTCTTT. It yields the protein CASSPGTLGNTEAFF.

The V call is TRBV5-1, the J call TRBJ2-1, with 7 bases lining up with TRBD2. The CDR3 is made up of 14 amino acids. V lost 2 bases to trimming and J lost 3 bases; unmatched junction nucleotides: 2. Germline values: CDR1 SGHRS, CDR2 YFSETQ. The CDR3 here is CASSFSGDYNEQFF. DNA for the CDR3: TGCGCCAGCAGCTTCAGCGGGGACTACAATGAGCAGTTCTTC.

The chain uses TRBV7-2 and TRBJ1-2; no clear D gene. Germline V CDR1 and CDR2: SGHTA, FQGNSA. V lost 4 bases, J lost 1 base, and 4 bases lay in between. The CDR3 spans 12 residues. CDR3 protein: CASSSINYGYTF. CDR3 nucleotides: TGTGCCAGCAGCTCTATTAACTATGGCTACACCTTC. Complete variable domain (other parts from reference TRBV7-2 and TRBJ1-2): GAGVSQSPSNKVTEKGKDVELRCDPISGHTALYWYRQSLGQGLEFLIYFQGNSAPDKSGLPSDRFSAERTGGSVSTLTIQRTQQEDSAVYLCASSSINYGYTFGSGTRLTVV.